This T cell receptor (beta chain) was identified during a study of PD-1 blockade in classical Hodgkin lymphoma. Overall study results and limits: Baseline TCR diversity was reportedly lower in newly diagnosed patients than healthy donors.

Method: immunoSEQ multiplex PCR; TCRdb's copy keeps in-frame clones and lacks some. The data hold some 10,000 clones, with roughly 92% observed a single time. Following autologous stem cell transplantation, relapse occurred in every patient, and exposure to brentuximab vedotin varied. Germline V CDR1 and CDR2: MGHRA, YSYEKL. The CDR3 totals 16 residues. Trimming removed 1 base at V and 0 bases at J, with 12 bases between. Note on this clone: The antigen is undetermined.

The source of this sequence is a human donor with classical Hodgkin lymphoma. The chain couples TRBV4-1 to TRBJ1-2; tentatively, D is TRBD1 (6 bases). Sequences were derived from peripheral blood mononuclear cells (PBMCs), sampled at baseline. DNA for the CDR3: TGCGCCAGCAGCCAAGGTCGCAGGGGAACTAACTATGGCTACACCTTC. It specifies CASSQGRRGTNYGYTF.